These 17 T cell receptor beta chains came from one sample sequenced in a study of T cells in Graves' hyperthyroidism and ophthalmopathy. TCR beta CDR3 region amplification was performed from RNA transcripts. HTBI primers were used for first-round RT-PCR of the TCR CDR3. TCRdb redid the calling of the multiplex PCR reads with MiXCR, one entry per CDR3 protein. Of around 340,000 distinct CDR3 sequences listed, around 16% are singletons. Input material: blood. The origin of the receptors is a man aged 30-40 years with Graves' hyperthyroidism.

The rearrangement joins TRBV29-1 to TRBJ2-7, with 9 nucleotides matching TRBD2. The CDR3 extends over 13 amino acids. CDR1 is SQVTM, CDR2 ANQGSEA, per germline. Trimming took 6 bases from V and 4 from J; bases not matched to a gene: 7. The CDR3 DNA reads as TGCAGCGTCCGCGCTAGCGGGATGTACGAGCAGTACTTC. Its protein is CSVRASGMYEQYF.

The chain employs TRBV2 and TRBJ2-7; weak D call: TRBD1 (5 bases). V was clipped by 5 bases and J by 2 bases, with 13 bases between them. The CDR3 consists of 14 residues. CDR1 and CDR2 from the germline V gene are SNHLY and FYNNEI. The CDR3 nucleotides read TGTGCCAGCAGTCCATTTGACAGTACCTACGAGCAGTACTTC. Its translation is CASSPFDSTYEQYF.

V is TRBV6-1 and J is TRBJ2-3, with 7 positions matching TRBD2. The length of the CDR3 is 15 residues. CDR1 is MNHNS, CDR2 SASEGT, per germline. V dropped 6 bases and J dropped 0; count of bases not matched to a gene: 6. The CDR3 sequence is CASSVPSGSTDTQYF. DNA of the CDR3: TGTGCCAGCAGCGTTCCTAGCGGTAGCACAGATACGCAGTATTTT.

This clonotype occurred a few times. The chain uses TRBV7-3 and TRBJ2-7; the D is unclear. Trimming pared 6 bases from V and 5 bases from J, leaving 14 bases between. CDR1 is SGHTA and CDR2 is FQGTGA in the germline V gene. The CDR3 has 13 amino acids. The CDR3 nucleotides read TGTGCCAGCAGTTTACAACAAGGAGACGAGCAGTACTTC. Translating it yields CASSLQQGDEQYF.

This clonotype was seen ten or more times. The chain links TRBV4-1 to TRBJ2-2; TRBD1 agrees at 7 bases. The CDR3 totals 14 residues. From germline, CDR1 is MGHRA and CDR2 YSYEKL. V lost 5 bases to trimming and J lost 3 bases; unmatched junction nucleotides: 3. CDR3 region: CASSRTGDTGELFF. The CDR3 DNA reads as TGCGCCAGCAGCAGAACAGGGGACACCGGGGAGCTGTTTTTT.

In this sample, this clonotype turned up many times. The gene calls are TRBV5-1 and TRBJ2-3; no definite D call. Trimming stripped 0 bases from V and 4 bases from J, with 9 bases between. Germline CDR1 and CDR2: SGHRS and YFSETQ. The CDR3 is made up of 14 amino acids. The CDR3 DNA is TGCGCCAGCAGCTTGGGGTTCGTCCCAGATACGCAGTATTTT. Translation gives CASSLGFVPDTQYF.

This chain connects TRBV27 to TRBJ1-3, with D maybe TRBD1 (5 bases). Per the germline V gene, CDR1 is MNHEY and CDR2 is SMNVEV (reference sequence). This CDR3 contains 14 residues. Trimming took 6 bases from V and 4 from J, leaving 13 bases between them. CDR3 sequence: CASRSGGGGNTIYF. The CDR3 DNA is TGTGCCAGCAGGTCCGGCGGGGGGGGAAACACCATATATTTT.

This clonotype was found many times. This chain's CDR3 is CSLRAVESYEQYF. The CDR3 region has the DNA TGCAGTCTCCGGGCAGTCGAGTCCTACGAGCAGTACTTC. This chain uses TRBV20-1 with TRBJ2-7, with unresolved D. The CDR3 is 13 amino acids. V lost 8 bases and J lost 1, with 15 bases in between. CDR1 and CDR2 (germline): DFQATT, SNEGSKA (reference sequence).

This sequence joins TRBV10-3 and TRBJ2-1, with 8 bases matching TRBD2. The trim removed 6 bases at V and 5 bases at J, leaving 12 bases unmatched. Germline assignment: CDR1 ENHRY and CDR2 SYGVKD. The length of the CDR3 is 16 residues. CDR3 amino acids: CAIRGTSGPRDNEQFF. DNA of the CDR3: TGTGCCATCAGGGGGACTAGTGGCCCAAGGGACAATGAGCAGTTCTTC.

This clonotype appeared many times. The V gene is TRBV2, the J gene TRBJ2-2; possibly TRBD1 for D (5 bases). The CDR3 is 15 amino acids. CDR1 is SNHLY, CDR2 FYNNEI, per germline. V was clipped by 6 bases and J by 0 bases, with 11 bases between them. The DNA for the CDR3 is TGTGCCAGCAGGATCGGACATGCGAACACCGGGGAGCTGTTTTTT. Translating gives CASRIGHANTGELFF.

The rearrangement uses TRBV6-2 or TRBV6-3 and TRBJ2-5; 9 nucleotides match TRBD2. Germline V CDR1 and CDR2: MNHEY, SVGEGT. CDR3 size: 18 residues. The V segment lost 5 bases and the J segment 7 bases; nucleotides outside the gene matches: 20. The CDR3 sequence: CASSDPTSGRFMMGTQYF. CDR3 bases: TGTGCCAGCAGTGACCCCACGAGCGGGAGGTTTATGATGGGGACCCAGTACTTC.

In this sample, this clonotype turned up many times. V and J are TRBV24-1 and TRBJ1-2, with no clear D. V was pared by 4 bases and J by 0 bases, with 8 bases between. Germline CDR1 reads KGHDR; CDR2 reads SFDVKD. The CDR3 covers 14 residues. The CDR3 loop reads CATSEAASNYGYTF. The CDR3 bases are TGTGCCACCAGTGAGGCAGCCTCTAACTATGGCTACACCTTC.

The rearrangement links TRBV15 to TRBJ2-3; no clear D. V lost 1 base, J lost 4 bases, and 9 bases lay in between. This CDR3 has 14 amino acids. Germline V CDR1 and CDR2: LNHNV, YYDKDF (reference sequence). As DNA, the CDR3 is TGTGCCACCAGCAGAGTGAGTCCCGCAGATACGCAGTATTTT. Residues: CATSRVSPADTQYF.

This chain joins TRBV25-1 and TRBJ1-5, with D possibly TRBD1 on 5 matching bases. The CDR3 covers 13 residues. Germline CDR1 and CDR2: MGHDK and SYGVNS. CDR3 sequence (DNA): TGTGAAGCAGGCCCGGGGGGGAATCAGCCCCAGCATTTT. Translated, it gives CEAGPGGNQPQHF. Combining the CDR3 with reference TRBV25-1 and TRBJ1-5 gives the whole variable domain EADIYQTPRYLVIGTGKKITLECSQTMGHDKMYWYQQDPGMELHLIHYSYGVNSTEKGDLSSESTVSRIRTEHFPLTLESARPSHTSQYLCEAGPGGNQPQHFGDGTRLSIL.

This clonotype was observed at least ten times. This chain uses TRBV12-3 or TRBV12-4 with TRBJ2-1; D perhaps matches TRBD1 (5 bases). Trimming left V 5 bases short and J 4 bases short, with 12 bases between. The CDR3 covers 14 residues. CDR3 loop: CASSIQGFYNEQFF. In DNA, the CDR3 is TGTGCCAGCAGTATCCAGGGTTTTTACAATGAGCAGTTCTTC.

A few counts support this clonotype. The chain has TRBV10-3 and TRBJ2-5; TRBD2 aligns across 15 bases. Germline V CDR1 and CDR2: ENHRY, SYGVKD. Trimming at V came to 11 bases and at J to 4 bases, leaving 11 bases not matched to a gene. The CDR3 has 16 residues. CDR3 sequence reads: CAAGLAGGAPLETQYF. CDR3 in DNA: TGTGCCGCGGGACTAGCGGGAGGAGCCCCTCTAGAGACCCAGTACTTC.

The count of this clonotype is one. Since a much larger clone is just one base distant, this may be a read error. J is TRBJ2-1 and V is TRBV11-2; maybe TRBD2 (6 bases). The CDR3 has 17 residues. Germline loops: CDR1 SGHAT, CDR2 FQNNGV. The CDR3 DNA sequence: TGTGCCAGCAGCTTGCACAGGAGGGCGGTTCCTTACAATGAGCAGCTCTTC. This encodes CASSLHRRAVPYNEQLF. Supplemented by reference TRBV11-2 and TRBJ2-1, the full variable domain reads EAGVAQSPRYKIIEKRQSVAFWCNPISGHATLYWYQQILGQGPKLLIQFQNNGVVDDSQLPKDRFSAERLKGVDSTLKIQPAKLEDSAVYLCASSLHRRAVPYNEQLFGPGTRLTVL.